Listed below are T cell receptor beta chains from one sample, sequenced in a study of response to subunit inactivated influenza vaccine. MiXCR was run by TCRdb on the RT-PCR reads, yielding one entry per CDR3 protein. The sample shows about 700,000 distinct CDR3 sequences, 11% to 15% of them seen only once. The specimen was PBMCs from blood, collected 14 to 15 days before vaccination. These receptors were taken from a man between 45 and 60 years old who received an inactivated influenza vaccine. Both conserved end residues are part of each CDR3. Clone size appears in some rows only: once, few, many, or a class for an expanded clone.

clone size: .; V gene: TRBV27; CDR3 length: 20; CDR3 protein: CASRGEARAGTGTNTGELFF
clone size: few; V gene: TRBV11-2; CDR3 length: 15; CDR3 protein: CASSLAGEPFYGYTF
clone size: few; V gene: TRBV7-9; CDR3 length: 15; CDR3 protein: CASSLGAHLLTEAFF
clone size: .; V gene: TRBV12-3/TRBV12-4; CDR3 length: 13; CDR3 protein: CASTGQLNTEAFF
clone size: .; V gene: TRBV24-1; CDR3 length: 14; CDR3 protein: CATSDGRETNEQFF
clone size: .; V gene: TRBV7-2; CDR3 length: 14; CDR3 protein: CASSLWTGGETQYF
clone size: .; V gene: TRBV5-1; CDR3 length: 16; CDR3 protein: CASSLPGQGASGELFF
clone size: .; V gene: TRBV7-3; CDR3 length: 14; CDR3 protein: CASSYRQGLNEQYF
clone size: .; V gene: TRBV20-1; CDR3 length: 18; CDR3 protein: CSARRLAGGKIGTGELFF
clone size: .; V gene: TRBV6-1; CDR3 length: 15; CDR3 protein: CASSEIPFSGGEQFF
clone size: few; V gene: TRBV20-1; CDR3 length: 14; CDR3 protein: CSAPEAGSSYEQYF
clone size: few; V gene: TRBV5-1; CDR3 length: 13; CDR3 protein: CASSSPPGVVQFF
clone size: .; V gene: TRBV11-2; CDR3 length: 14; CDR3 protein: CASSLDGFTQPQHF
clone size: few; V gene: TRBV4-2; CDR3 length: 16; CDR3 protein: CASSPTRGDGTDTQYF
clone size: .; V gene: TRBV4-3; CDR3 length: 14; CDR3 protein: CASSQDHVNQPQHF
clone size: .; V gene: TRBV29-1; CDR3 length: 16; CDR3 protein: CSVEVMEGWATYEQYF
clone size: few; V gene: TRBV20-1; CDR3 length: 14; CDR3 protein: CSARVGTPAYEQYF
clone size: .; V gene: TRBV13; CDR3 length: 14; CDR3 protein: CASSYRAQSETQYF
clone size: many; V gene: TRBV20-1; CDR3 length: 12; CDR3 protein: CSAIYGNQPQHF
clone size: .; V gene: TRBV28; CDR3 length: 11; CDR3 protein: CASSRWGQSGF
clone size: few; V gene: TRBV12-3/TRBV12-4; CDR3 length: 14; CDR3 protein: CASSLAGRPDTQYF
clone size: few; V gene: TRBV9; CDR3 length: 13; CDR3 protein: CASSVGFTDTQYF
clone size: few; V gene: TRBV7-6; CDR3 length: 19; CDR3 protein: CASSLAALSGRKGTDTQYF
clone size: .; V gene: TRBV20-1; CDR3 length: 13; CDR3 protein: CSALRSKGETQYF
clone size: few; V gene: TRBV6-1; CDR3 length: 15; CDR3 protein: CASSATDRTNSPLHF
clone size: many; V gene: TRBV10-3; CDR3 length: 12; CDR3 protein: CAIREGGTEAFF
clone size: .; V gene: TRBV18; CDR3 length: 15; CDR3 protein: CASSPTSGKTHEQFF
clone size: few; V gene: TRBV7-9; CDR3 length: 15; CDR3 protein: CASSLALAGAETQYF
clone size: few; V gene: TRBV10-3; CDR3 length: 15; CDR3 protein: CAAAPGQANTDTQYF
clone size: few; V gene: TRBV12-5; CDR3 length: 14; CDR3 protein: CASGLEGVPGELFF
clone size: .; V gene: TRBV6-5; CDR3 length: 16; CDR3 protein: CASSSFSGGNTAELFF
clone size: many; V gene: TRBV10-3; CDR3 length: 16; CDR3 protein: CAISESGGGLYNEQFF
clone size: .; V gene: TRBV6-2/TRBV6-3; CDR3 length: 15; CDR3 protein: CASSYALTNTGELFF